One sample yielded the 29 T cell receptor beta chains listed below, sequenced in a study of blood T cell repertoires in COVID-19. Only in-frame clones appear in the TCRdb table, and some are missing; sequencing was by immunoSEQ multiplex PCR. The table records about 530,000 clones, 85% to 90% of them present only once. The specimen was peripheral blood. The source of these receptors is a woman aged 45-60 years with COVID-19, enrolled during active disease.

The V gene is TRBV9, the J gene TRBJ1-2; tentatively, D is TRBD1 (5 bases). This CDR3 has 13 amino acids. Germline loops: CDR1 SGDLS, CDR2 YYNGEE. V was cut by 3 bases and J by 8 bases, with 14 bases left in between. The CDR3 region is CASSATGFVGYTF. Here the CDR3 DNA reads TGTGCCAGCAGCGCCACAGGTTTCGTCGGCTACACCTTC.

This clone was recorded once. The rearrangement uses TRBV27 and TRBJ2-7; no clear D gene. The germline V gene encodes CDR1 MNHEY and CDR2 SMNVEV (reference sequence). V lost 11 bases and J lost 4, with 6 bases in between. The CDR3 length is 9 residues. The CDR3 reads CAYRYEQYF. CDR3 nucleotide sequence: TGTGCCTATAGATACGAGCAGTACTTC.

This clone has only one observation. This chain links TRBV13 with TRBJ2-1, with D unresolved. V was pared by 8 bases and J by 6 bases, with 14 bases between. Germline V lookup: CDR1 PRHDT, CDR2 FYEKMQ (reference sequence). The CDR3 loop spans 13 amino acids. As DNA, the CDR3 is TGTGCCAGCGCCAGCCGGTCGGGCAATGAGCAGTTCTTC. This encodes CASASRSGNEQFF. The full variable domain, its missing parts supplied by reference TRBV13 and TRBJ2-1, is AAGVIQSPRHLIKEKRETATLKCYPIPRHDTVYWYQQGPGQDPQFLISFYEKMQSDKGSIPDRFSAQQFSDYHSELNMSSLELGDSALYFCASASRSGNEQFFGPGTRLTVL.

The V gene is TRBV29-1, the J gene TRBJ1-2, with 7 bases lining up with TRBD1. Losses at the gene ends were 8 bases for V and 6 bases for J; bases not matched to a gene: 15. The CDR3 is 14 amino acids. Germline lookup yields CDR1 SQVTM and CDR2 ANQGSEA. The DNA for the CDR3 is TGCAGCTCCCTTAAGTCAGGGGGAGACCATGGCTACACCTTC. Its translation: CSSLKSGGDHGYTF.

Comments on this clone: One end of the junction fails to match germline, which may point to a read error. V is TRBV5-1 and J is TRBJ1-2; possible D gene TRBD1, 5 bases. The CDR3 totals 14 residues. Germline CDR1 reads SGHRS; CDR2 reads YFSETQ. The CDR3 region has the DNA TGCGCCAGCAGCGTGGACGGGGGGAACTTTGGCTACACCTTC. Translation gives CASSVDGGNFGYTF.

This rearrangement joins TRBV30 to TRBJ1-1; D is unresolved. The CDR3 is made up of 13 amino acids. The V and J ends lost 0 bases and 8 bases respectively, with 13 bases between them. Germline CDR1 GTSNPN, CDR2 SVGIG (reference sequence). Written as DNA, the CDR3 is TGTGCCTGGAGTGTCGGGGTCATCAGGGAAGCTTTCTTT. Translated, it gives CAWSVGVIREAFF.

The rearrangement joins TRBV19 to TRBJ2-2; a weak D match, TRBD1 (6 bases). V shed 4 bases and J shed 6 bases, with 15 bases lying between them. Per the germline V gene, CDR1 is LNHDA and CDR2 is SQIVND (reference sequence). CDR3 size: 15 residues. The CDR3 loop reads CASSTGVLGAGELFF. The CDR3 DNA sequence: TGTGCCAGTAGTACAGGGGTTTTAGGAGCCGGGGAGCTGTTTTTT.

The chain employs TRBV7-9 and TRBJ1-1, with TRBD1 matching 11 bases. V lost 0 bases to trimming and J lost 11 bases; unmatched junction nucleotides: 8. Germline CDR1 and CDR2: SEHNR and FQNEAQ (reference sequence). This CDR3 is built from 15 residues. The CDR3 sequence: CASSLADRGREGAFF. CDR3 DNA: TGTGCCAGCAGCTTAGCGGACAGGGGGCGCGAGGGGGCTTTCTTT.

The chain has TRBV19 and TRBJ1-2; the D is unclear. Germline-derived CDR1 and CDR2 are LNHDA and SQIVND (reference sequence). The CDR3 spans 13 residues. Between the trimmed V and J ends, which lost 5 bases and 4 bases, there was a span of 11 bases. The DNA of the CDR3 is TGTGCCAGTAGTTCAGGTGCTATCTATGGCTACACCTTC. Translated: CASSSGAIYGYTF.

This sequence joins TRBV5-8 and TRBJ1-4, with D maybe TRBD1 (6 bases). Trimming stripped 5 bases from V and 0 bases from J, with 23 bases between. The CDR3 runs 19 residues. Per the germline V gene, CDR1 is SGHTS and CDR2 is YDEGEE. The CDR3 spells CASSFTPGHPSSTNEKLFF. DNA of the CDR3: TGTGCCAGCAGTTTTACACCGGGACACCCAAGCTCAACTAATGAAAAACTGTTTTTT. Complete variable domain (other parts from reference TRBV5-8 and TRBJ1-4): EAGVTQSPTHLIKTRGQQATLRCSPISGHTSVYWYQQALGLGLQFLLWYDEGEERNRGNFPPRFSGRQFPNYSSELNVNALELEDSALYLCASSFTPGHPSSTNEKLFFGSGTQLSVL.

The rearrangement uses TRBV30 and TRBJ1-6; the D gene is possibly TRBD1 (5 bases). Between the trimmed V and J ends, which lost 3 bases and 9 bases, there was a span of 15 bases. In germline, CDR1 is GTSNPN, CDR2 SVGIG (reference sequence). The CDR3 runs 14 residues. The CDR3 sequence is CAWSAGRGSSPLHF. The CDR3 DNA reads as TGTGCCTGGAGCGCAGGGAGGGGAAGTTCACCCCTCCACTTT.

The chain recombines TRBV3-1 (or the pseudogene TRBV3-2) with TRBJ1-1, with 10 positions matching TRBD1. CDR3 length equals 19 residues. Losses at the gene ends were 2 bases for V and 6 bases for J; bases not matched to a gene: 18. CDR1 and CDR2 from the germline V gene are LGHDT and YNNKEL (reference sequence). The CDR3 bases are TGTGCCAGCAGCCAATGGGCCCCCGGGACAGGGGACTCAAACGCTGAAGCTTTCTTT. This sequence encodes CASSQWAPGTGDSNAEAFF.

This chain uses TRBV7-3 with TRBJ2-3; D may be TRBD2 (7 bases). Trimming removed 1 base at V and 6 bases at J, with 11 bases between. CDR1 and CDR2 (germline): SGHTA, FQGTGA. CDR3 length: 14 amino acids. The CDR3 region is CASSLRGGRDTQYF. Here the CDR3 DNA reads TGTGCCAGCAGCTTAAGGGGGGGCAGGGATACGCAGTATTTT. Variable domain in full (rest from reference TRBV7-3 and TRBJ2-3): GAGVSQTPSNKVTEKGKYVELRCDPISGHTALYWYRQSLGQGPEFLIYFQGTGAADDSGLPNDRFFAVRPEGSVSTLKIQRTERGDSAVYLCASSLRGGRDTQYFGPGTRLTVL.

This sequence joins TRBV4-1 and TRBJ1-3; 9 positions agree with TRBD1. V lost 3 bases and J lost 6; bases outside the gene matches: 6. CDR3 length equals 15 residues. Germline lookup yields CDR1 MGHRA and CDR2 YSYEKL. The CDR3: CASSQAGDRVNTIYF. The DNA for the CDR3 is TGCGCCAGCAGCCAGGCCGGGGACAGGGTAAACACCATATATTTT.

This clone was seen only once. The chain has TRBV19 and TRBJ2-5; 12 bases fit TRBD2. In germline, CDR1 is LNHDA, CDR2 SQIVND (reference sequence). The CDR3 sequence is 15 residues long. The J segment lost 9 bases and the V segment lost 5 bases, leaving 10 bases of the junction unmatched. The CDR3 spells CASSPRLAGAPSQYF. CDR3 nucleotide sequence: TGTGCCAGTAGTCCCAGACTAGCGGGGGCCCCATCCCAGTACTTC.

This chain links TRBV3-1 (or the pseudogene TRBV3-2) with TRBJ1-1; D unclear. Deletions cut 4 bases from V and 3 bases from J, with 15 bases between. CDR1 is LGHDT and CDR2 is YNNKEL in the germline V gene (reference sequence). The CDR3 contains 15 residues. This chain's CDR3 is CASSRRREGDTEAFF. For the CDR3, the DNA is TGTGCCAGCAGCCGTCGGAGGGAGGGAGACACTGAAGCTTTCTTT.

The chain employs TRBV9 and TRBJ2-7; TRBD1 might be the D (5 bases). Germline values: CDR1 SGDLS, CDR2 YYNGEE. CDR3 length equals 13 residues. Trimming removed 3 bases at V and 3 bases at J, with 10 bases between. The CDR3 sequence is CASSADQGYEQYF. The DNA of the CDR3 is TGTGCCAGCAGCGCTGACCAGGGCTACGAGCAGTACTTC.

V and J are TRBV10-1 and TRBJ2-1, with D possibly TRBD1 on 6 matching bases. Germline CDR1 is WNHNN and CDR2 is SYGVQD (reference sequence). V lost 9 bases and J 10 bases, leaving 19 bases between the germline ends. This CDR3 has 13 amino acids. In nucleotides, the CDR3 is TGCGCCAGGGGGCGCAGGGGTTGTGGGGAGCAGTTCTTC. It codes for CARGRRGCGEQFF.

The chain carries TRBV7-9 and TRBJ2-7; D gene ambiguous. Between the trimmed V and J ends, which lost 11 bases and 2 bases, there was a span of 16 bases. Per germline, CDR1 SEHNR and CDR2 FQNEAQ (reference sequence). The CDR3 extends over 13 amino acids. The CDR3: CAGSQTGPYEQYF. The CDR3 DNA is TGTGCCGGTTCTCAAACTGGGCCCTACGAGCAGTACTTC.

The chain combines TRBV5-1 with TRBJ2-3, with a tentative D call TRBD2 (6 bases). The germline V and J ends were trimmed by 4 bases and 9 bases, with 12 bases remaining between them. The CDR3 is 12 amino acids. Germline loops: CDR1 SGHRS, CDR2 YFSETQ. In DNA form, the CDR3 reads TGCGCCAGCAGCGTCCCGGGAGAGACGCAGTATTTT. Protein: CASSVPGETQYF.

This rearrangement joins TRBV7-5 to TRBJ1-6. TRBV7-5 is an annotated pseudogene. The CDR3 totals 13 residues. The CDR3 nucleotides read TGTGCCAGCCCCGACGGAGATAATTCACCCCTCCACTTT. Translating it yields CASPDGDNSPLHF.

The chain links TRBV11-2 to TRBJ2-7, with TRBD2 matching 8 bases. Germline loops: CDR1 SGHAT, CDR2 FQNNGV. V lost 3 bases to trimming and J lost 3 bases; unmatched junction nucleotides: 4. There are 14 residues in the CDR3. CDR3 in DNA: TGTGCCAGCAGCTTCGGGGGGGTTCACTACGAGCAGTACTTC. It yields the protein CASSFGGVHYEQYF.

The genes are TRBV11-2 and TRBJ2-7; perhaps TRBD2 as D (5 bases). Germline values: CDR1 SGHAT, CDR2 FQNNGV. This CDR3 has 14 amino acids. Trimming took 0 bases from V and 3 from J, leaving 9 bases between them. The DNA for the CDR3 is TGTGCCAGCAGCTTAGACGGACTTATCTACGAGCAGTACTTC. The encoded protein is CASSLDGLIYEQYF.

The J gene is TRBJ1-1, the V gene TRBV5-6; a weak D match, TRBD1 (5 bases). In germline, CDR1 is SGHDT, CDR2 YYEEEE. The CDR3 totals 14 residues. The ends were cut back, 4 bases at V and 1 base at J, with 11 bases in the middle. The CDR3 DNA reads as TGTGCCAGCAGCCCTCGAACAGGGAACACTGAAGCTTTCTTT. It translates to CASSPRTGNTEAFF.

The chain combines TRBV30 with TRBJ1-1; possible D gene TRBD1, 6 bases. Germline-derived CDR1 and CDR2 are GTSNPN and SVGIG (reference sequence). With 0 bases removed from V and 10 bases from J, the gap between germline ends came to 15 bases. The CDR3 consists of 13 residues. CDR3 residues: CAWSVGGGKGAFF. The DNA for the CDR3 is TGTGCCTGGAGTGTAGGGGGGGGAAAGGGAGCTTTCTTT.

The chain combines TRBV6-5 with TRBJ2-1; D is possibly TRBD1 (6 bases). V was clipped by 6 bases and J by 8 bases, with 20 bases between them. This CDR3 comprises 15 residues. The germline CDR1 and CDR2 sequences are MNHEY and SVGAGI. CDR3 sequence reads: CASRRDTPEEDEQFF. In DNA form, the CDR3 reads TGTGCCAGCAGACGGGACACCCCCGAGGAGGATGAGCAGTTCTTC.

The V and J genes are TRBV5-1 and TRBJ1-2; D call uncertain. Germline V gene sequence: CDR1 SGHRS, CDR2 YFSETQ. This CDR3 is 16 amino acids long. Trimming removed 4 bases at V and 2 bases at J, with 18 bases between. DNA for the CDR3: TGCGCCAGCAGCCAAAAGGACTTCGGAACCAACTATGGCTACACCTTC. Its translation: CASSQKDFGTNYGYTF.

This clone showed up many times. The V call is TRBV28, the J call TRBJ2-5; TRBD1 might be the D (7 bases). Germline V gives CDR1 MDHEN, CDR2 SYDVKM. The CDR3 runs 14 residues. With 5 bases removed from V and 2 bases from J, the gap between germline ends came to 12 bases. CDR3 sequence: CASSGGTAQETQYF. The CDR3, as DNA: TGTGCCAGCAGTGGAGGGACAGCTCAAGAGACCCAGTACTTC.

The chain is built from TRBV3-1 (or the pseudogene TRBV3-2) and TRBJ1-1; D call uncertain. The germline V gene has CDR1 LGHDT and CDR2 YNNKEL (reference sequence). The CDR3 runs to 14 residues. V was clipped by 0 bases and J by 10 bases, with 15 bases between them. The CDR3 loop reads CASSQDQAPRGAFF. CDR3 in DNA: TGTGCCAGCAGCCAAGATCAGGCACCCCGGGGAGCTTTCTTT.